These 10 T cell receptor beta chains originate from one sample sequenced in a study of regulatory T cells in long-lasting Graves disease. Time point in this sample: persistent/refractory GD, antithyroid drugs over 5 years with positive TRAb. The authors made the TCR library using RNA they extracted from PBMCs. CDR3 regions were amplified by Arm-PCR using iRepertoire HTBI primers to build TCR beta libraries. TCRdb redid the calling of the multiplex PCR reads with MiXCR, one entry per CDR3 protein. The sample holds 650,000 to 700,000 distinct CDR3 sequences, 25% to 35% seen once. Here the sequenced sample was peripheral blood mononuclear cells (PBMCs), taken when the disease was refractory, from a patient treated with antithyroid drugs. The receptor set was obtained from a female donor with Graves disease.

This chain joins TRBV28 and TRBJ1-2; 7 nucleotides match TRBD1. This CDR3 is built from 15 residues. Germline-derived CDR1 and CDR2 are MDHEN and SYDVKM. Germline trimming cut 6 bases from V and 4 bases from J; bases unmatched to any gene: 11. CDR3 region: CASSLGGRLSYGYTF. The CDR3 DNA follows: TGTGCCAGCAGCCTAGGGGGCAGGCTCAGCTATGGCTACACCTTC.

The V and J genes are TRBV19 and TRBJ1-1; TRBD1 is a possible D gene (5 bases). V gave up 3 bases and J gave up 0 bases, with 20 bases separating them. The CDR3 runs 18 residues. CDR1 is LNHDA, CDR2 SQIVND, per germline (reference sequence). CDR3 region: CASSILHRPGPVNTEAFF. The CDR3 nucleotides are TGTGCCAGTAGTATCCTCCACCGACCGGGGCCTGTGAACACTGAAGCTTTCTTT.

In this sample, this clonotype turned up a few times. This rearrangement joins TRBV10-3 to TRBJ1-2; 7 bases fit TRBD1. The CDR3 is made up of 14 amino acids. Germline assignment: CDR1 ENHRY and CDR2 SYGVKD. V shed 10 bases, J shed 4 bases, and the junction held 12 bases outside the gene matches. The chain's CDR3 is CATTTRQGGYGYTF. The CDR3 coding sequence is TGTGCCACTACTACCAGACAGGGTGGCTATGGCTACACCTTC.

This clonotype was seen a few times. The chain has TRBV6-2 or TRBV6-3 and TRBJ2-7, with D perhaps TRBD1 (6 bases). The CDR3 contains 13 residues. Per germline, CDR1 MNHEY and CDR2 SVGEGT. Trimming stripped 5 bases from V and 9 bases from J, with 17 bases between. CDR3 nucleotides: TGTGCCAGCAGTGAAAGTCCAAACAGGGCGCAGTACTTC. This encodes CASSESPNRAQYF.

This clonotype appeared many times. J is TRBJ1-2 and V is TRBV20-1; D remains ambiguous. V was pared by 1 base and J by 4 bases, with 7 bases between. This CDR3 has 12 residues. Germline CDR1 is DFQATT and CDR2 is SNEGSKA (reference sequence). CDR3 DNA: TGCAGTGCTAGAGGACTAGGCTATGGCTACACCTTC. Protein product: CSARGLGYGYTF.

This chain links TRBV5-1 with TRBJ1-5, with D perhaps matching TRBD1 (5 bases). The germline V gene encodes CDR1 SGHRS and CDR2 YFSETQ. V dropped 7 bases and J dropped 4 bases, with 15 bases sitting between them. The CDR3 is made up of 14 amino acids. CDR3: CASRPEGQNQPQHF. CDR3 nucleotide sequence: TGCGCCAGCCGTCCAGAGGGGCAAAATCAGCCCCAGCATTTT.

This clonotype was picked up a small number of times. The chain uses TRBV7-9 and TRBJ1-6; D might be TRBD1 (5 bases). V lost 1 base, J lost 7 bases, and 17 bases lay in between. The CDR3 has 17 residues. From germline, CDR1 is SEHNR and CDR2 FQNEAQ (reference sequence). In DNA form, the CDR3 reads TGTGCCAGCAGCTTAGGGGGCCGGTCACCAGGGAATTCACCCCTCCACTTT. It codes for CASSLGGRSPGNSPLHF.

This clonotype has just a few counts. J is TRBJ1-1 and V is TRBV19; D is perhaps TRBD1 (5 bases). Germline CDR1 reads LNHDA; CDR2 reads SQIVND (reference sequence). The length of the CDR3 is 14 residues. V was clipped by 6 bases and J by 0 bases, with 11 bases between them. The CDR3 reads CASRKGIVNTEAFF. CDR3 coding DNA: TGTGCCAGTAGGAAGGGGATTGTGAACACTGAAGCTTTCTTT. Supplemented by reference TRBV19 and TRBJ1-1, the full variable domain reads DGGITQSPKYLFRKEGQNVTLSCEQNLNHDAMYWYRQDPGQGLRLIYYSQIVNDFQKGDIAEGYSVSREKKESFPLTVTSAQKNPTAFYLCASRKGIVNTEAFFGQGTRLTVV.

The genes are TRBV15 and TRBJ2-7; D not certain. V was clipped by 0 bases and J by 6 bases, with 9 bases between them. There are 13 residues in the CDR3. Germline values: CDR1 LNHNV, CDR2 YYDKDF (reference sequence). In DNA, the CDR3 is TGTGCCACCAGCAGAGATTTTAGTTCCGAGCAGTACTTC. It specifies CATSRDFSSEQYF.

This clonotype was seen ten or more times. V and J are TRBV20-1 and TRBJ1-1, with D hard to call. V lost 3 bases, J lost 6 bases, and 8 bases lay in between. Germline V gene lookup returns CDR1 DFQATT and CDR2 SNEGSKA (reference sequence). CDR3 length equals 11 residues. The chain's CDR3 is CSARDGPEAFF. CDR3 coding DNA: TGCAGTGCTAGGGACGGCCCTGAAGCTTTCTTT.